This entry is about one T cell receptor beta chain. As yet, its antigen is unknown. The record originates from a study of cytomegalovirus exposure and HLA in healthy donors. General study results and limits: For TCR beta chains, V- and J-gene trimming was later linked to a missense DCLRE1C variant.

Both 60 Vbeta primers and 13 Jbeta primers went into the PCR. Authors' analysis steps: In a later analysis, around 87 million unique TCR beta chains included roughly 11 million shared by two or more donors. Data came from immunoSEQ multiplex PCR; TCRdb stores just in-frame clones and leaves some out. V and J calls and clone size are as listed in that table; D and trimming were resolved from the DNA. The sample includes around 190,000 clones, about 77% of them seen just once. CDR3 length: 15 amino acids. The V end was cut by 3 bases, the J end by 0 bases, with 9 bases between. In germline, CDR1 is PRHDT, CDR2 FYEKMQ (reference sequence).

V usage is TRBV13 and J usage is TRBJ1-5; D gene unclear. The receptor comes from a female donor in good health and CMV-seronegative. The source material was PBMCs. The CDR3, as DNA: TGTGCCAGCAGCTTTTCAGATAATAGCAATCAGCCCCAGCATTTT. This sequence encodes CASSFSDNSNQPQHF.